This entry lists 16 T cell receptor beta chains sequenced from one sample in a study of blood T cell repertoires in COVID-19. The method was immunoSEQ multiplex PCR; TCRdb's version includes in-frame clones alone and lacks a portion of them. The sample records roughly 250,000 clones, roughly nine tenths being singletons. Sequencing used PBMCs or T cells enriched from blood (not recorded which). The receptors shown here come from a young woman who had recovered from COVID-19.

J is TRBJ2-3 and V is TRBV19, with TRBD1 as a possible D gene (5 bases). Trimming took 5 bases from V and 0 from J, leaving 15 bases between them. Germline V gives CDR1 LNHDA, CDR2 SQIVND (reference sequence). This CDR3 region has 16 residues. CDR3 residues: CASSSKGITSTDTQYF. The CDR3 DNA follows: TGTGCCAGTAGTTCTAAGGGGATAACTAGCACAGATACGCAGTATTTT.

This clone has only a few counts. V and J are TRBV5-4 and TRBJ1-6; D is uncertain. CDR1 is SGHNT, CDR2 YYREEE, per germline (reference sequence). The CDR3 length is 9 residues. V lost 9 bases, J lost 9 bases, and 4 bases lay in between. The CDR3 loop reads CATGSPLHF. DNA of the CDR3: TGTGCCACCGGTTCACCCCTCCACTTT.

This chain connects TRBV6-5 to TRBJ2-3, with 11 positions matching TRBD2. The CDR3 is 14 residues long. CDR1 is MNHEY and CDR2 is SVGAGI in the germline V gene. The ends lost 7 bases at V and 7 bases at J; junction bases unmatched: 7. In nucleotides, the CDR3 is TGTGCCAGCAAACTAGCGGGGGCTTTGTATACGCAGTATTTT. Its translation: CASKLAGALYTQYF.

This chain connects TRBV2 to TRBJ1-5, with unresolved D. Germline CDR1 reads SNHLY; CDR2 reads FYNNEI. V lost 2 bases and J 1 base, leaving 9 bases between the germline ends. There are 15 residues in the CDR3. The CDR3 coding sequence is TGTGCCAGCAGTGAACGGACGGGAAGCAATCAGCCCCAGCATTTT. Translated: CASSERTGSNQPQHF.

This chain links TRBV5-1 with TRBJ2-2; D may be TRBD2 (6 bases). Germline CDR1 and CDR2: SGHRS and YFSETQ. The CDR3 length is 14 residues. CDR3 sequence (DNA): TGCGCAAGCCCAACCGGACTACGGACCGGGGAGCTGTTTTTT. This gives the protein CASPTGLRTGELFF.

The chain has TRBV3-1 (or the pseudogene TRBV3-2) and TRBJ2-7; 10 nucleotides align to TRBD2. Germline-derived CDR1 and CDR2 are LGHDT and YNNKEL (reference sequence). The CDR3 is 16 residues long. V lost 1 base, J lost 6 bases, and 9 bases stayed unmatched. This chain's CDR3 is CASSQVRGLAPGEQYF. The CDR3 DNA reads TGTGCCAGCAGCCAAGTCCGGGGACTAGCGCCCGGCGAGCAGTACTTC.

Comments on this clone: This specimen includes other DNA sequences encoding the same CDR3. The CDR3 loop reads CASSLGTGYEKLFF. Written as DNA, the CDR3 is TGCGCCAGCAGCCTCGGGACAGGGTACGAAAAACTGTTTTTT. The chain links TRBV5-1 to TRBJ1-4, with 9 bases identical to TRBD1. This CDR3 contains 14 residues. V gave up 4 bases and J gave up 8 bases; unmatched junction bases: 6. The germline V gene encodes CDR1 SGHRS and CDR2 YFSETQ. Together with reference TRBV5-1 and TRBJ1-4, the CDR3 gives the full variable domain: KAGVTQTPRYLIKTRGQQVTLSCSPISGHRSVSWYQQTPGQGLQFLFEYFSETQRNKGNFPGRFSGRQFSNSRSEMNVSTLELGDSALYLCASSLGTGYEKLFFGSGTQLSVL.

The chain joins TRBV2 to TRBJ1-2, with 8 bases lining up with TRBD1. Trimming took 7 bases from V and 3 from J; bases not matched to a gene: 4. The germline V gene encodes CDR1 SNHLY and CDR2 FYNNEI. The CDR3 loop spans 13 amino acids. This chain's CDR3 is CASIRTGYYGYTF. For the CDR3, the DNA is TGTGCCAGCATTAGGACAGGGTACTATGGCTACACCTTC.

This rearrangement joins TRBV28 to TRBJ1-1; D remains unclear. Germline assignment: CDR1 MDHEN and CDR2 SYDVKM. The CDR3 is made up of 15 amino acids. V dropped 4 bases and J dropped 1 base, with 13 bases sitting between them. The CDR3 DNA is TGTGCCAGCAGTTGGACGGGAGGGCAGAACACTGAAGCTTTCTTT. It is translated as CASSWTGGQNTEAFF. The entire variable domain, with the rest obtained from reference TRBV28 and TRBJ1-1, is as follows: DVKVTQSSRYLVKRTGEKVFLECVQDMDHENMFWYRQDPGLGLRLIYFSYDVKMKEKGDIPEGYSVSREKKERFSLILESASTNQTSMYLCASSWTGGQNTEAFFGQGTRLTVV.

This chain uses TRBV19 with TRBJ2-2, with 7 bases that match TRBD1. The junction had 7 bases not matched to a gene; V was cut back by 7 bases and J by 5 bases. The germline V gene has CDR1 LNHDA and CDR2 SQIVND (reference sequence). The CDR3 covers 14 residues. The CDR3 region is CASNWGTETGELFF. DNA for the CDR3: TGTGCCAGTAACTGGGGGACAGAGACCGGGGAGCTGTTTTTT.

J is TRBJ1-3 and V is TRBV5-1; D is uncertain. CDR3 length: 14 amino acids. V was trimmed by 4 bases and J by 2 bases, leaving 10 bases between them. Germline CDR1 is SGHRS and CDR2 is YFSETQ. As DNA, the CDR3 is TGCGCCAGCAGCCCCGGAGGCGCTGGAAACACCATATATTTT. Protein: CASSPGGAGNTIYF.

This clone was seen just once. The CDR3 sequence is CASSLGARYNQPQHF. The DNA for the CDR3 is TGTGCCAGCAGCCTTGGGGCCAGGTACAATCAGCCCCAGCATTTT. V gene TRBV5-8 combines with J gene TRBJ1-5; weak D call: TRBD1 (5 bases). This CDR3 comprises 15 residues. Trimming removed 4 bases at V and 3 bases at J, with 14 bases between. Germline V CDR1 and CDR2: SGHTS, YDEGEE.

The chain is built from TRBV5-6 and TRBJ1-4; no firm D call. Germline V lookup: CDR1 SGHDT, CDR2 YYEEEE. The V end lost 2 bases, the J end lost 0 bases, and 11 bases lay between the germline ends. The CDR3 loop spans 16 amino acids. CDR3 nucleotides: TGTGCCAGCAGCTTCCGGTCTGTGTCAACTAATGAAAAACTGTTTTTT. It specifies CASSFRSVSTNEKLFF.

This sequence joins TRBV18 and TRBJ1-3; no clear D gene. CDR3 size: 13 residues. V shed 3 bases and J shed 0 bases, with 3 bases lying between them. The V gene's germline CDR1 is KGHSH and CDR2 LQKENI. CDR3 residues: CASSPLSGNTIYF. The CDR3 DNA reads as TGTGCCAGCTCACCTCTCTCTGGAAACACCATATATTTT.

The chain recombines TRBV7-2 with TRBJ1-2; D unclear. Germline assignment: CDR1 SGHTA and CDR2 FQGNSA. The CDR3 spans 14 residues. Trimming removed 1 base from V and 5 bases from J, with 11 bases in between. In DNA, the CDR3 is TGTGCCAGCAGCTTAGAATCGGGTTTTTATGGCTACACCTTC. Protein product: CASSLESGFYGYTF.

The chain uses TRBV3-1 (or the pseudogene TRBV3-2) and TRBJ1-1; weak D call: TRBD1 (6 bases). Germline assignment: CDR1 LGHDT and CDR2 YNNKEL (reference sequence). Deletions cut 4 bases from V and 5 bases from J, with 14 bases between. This CDR3 region has 14 residues. The CDR3 reads CASSPEGDSTEAFF. As DNA, the CDR3 is TGTGCCAGCAGCCCCGAGGGGGATTCTACTGAAGCTTTCTTT.